The entry that follows covers one T cell receptor (beta chain) sequence. Its matching antigen is unknown. This sample was included in a study of T cell responses to AZD1222 COVID-19 vaccine. Across the study: Second-dose intervals of approximately 4 or approximately 12 weeks were pooled. Study-wide findings and caveats: Donors, mostly white British, included more females; clonal diversity was possibly underestimated. AZD1222 recipients seropositive at baseline numbered only six or seven.

TCRdb's table, derived via immunoSEQ multiplex PCR, lists solely in-frame clones and lacks some. The sample includes 110,000 or so clones, roughly 90% of them seen just once. The CDR3 sequence is 15 residues long. Germline CDR1 and CDR2: SGHRS and YFSETQ. V lost 0 bases, J lost 2 bases, and 10 bases lay in between. The TCR originated in an adult in good health. Sequenced here: peripheral blood, sampled on day 0 of AZD1222 vaccination. The genes are TRBV5-1 and TRBJ2-3, with D perhaps matching TRBD1 (5 bases). The CDR3 sequence: CASSLAGRITDTQYF. The CDR3 nucleotides read TGCGCCAGCAGCTTGGCAGGGCGTATCACAGATACGCAGTATTTT.